This TCR beta chain originates from a study of OX40 agonist ivuxolimab in advanced cancers. Overall study results and limits: The mean number of expanded clones was higher in CD8+ T cells than in CD4+. With doses of 0.1-3.0 mg/kg, partial responders showed among the lowest clonal expansion.

It was autoimmune disease history or systemic immunosuppression that excluded patients. Libraries were prepared by immunoSEQ multiplex PCR; TCRdb keeps only in-frame clonotypes and omits some of them. The table records about 51,000 clones, about 77% of them present only once. In regard to this clone: What it binds is unknown.

Germline V gene lookup returns CDR1 DFQATT and CDR2 SNEGSKA (reference sequence). The ends were cut back, 6 bases at V and 4 bases at J, with 7 bases in the middle. There are 11 residues in the CDR3. The sample here was CD4+ or CD8+ T cells sorted from blood, taken in a trial of the OX40 agonist ivuxolimab. The receptor comes from an adult with an advanced solid tumor such as melanoma, head and neck, liver or kidney cancer. This chain links TRBV20-1 with TRBJ2-1, with D possibly being TRBD1 (5 bases). DNA for the CDR3: TGCAGTGCCGGACAATACAATGAGCAGTTCTTC. As protein: CSAGQYNEQFF.